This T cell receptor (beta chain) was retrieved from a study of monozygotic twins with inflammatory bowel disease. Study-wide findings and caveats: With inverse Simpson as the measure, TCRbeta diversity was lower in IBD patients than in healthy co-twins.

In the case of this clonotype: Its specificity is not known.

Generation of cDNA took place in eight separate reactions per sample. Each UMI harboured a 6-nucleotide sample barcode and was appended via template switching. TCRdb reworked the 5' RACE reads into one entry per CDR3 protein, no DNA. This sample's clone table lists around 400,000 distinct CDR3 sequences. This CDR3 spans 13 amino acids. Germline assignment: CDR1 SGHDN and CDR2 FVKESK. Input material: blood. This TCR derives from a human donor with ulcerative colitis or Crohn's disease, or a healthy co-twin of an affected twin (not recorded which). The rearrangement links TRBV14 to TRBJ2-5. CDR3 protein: CASNRNFQETQYF.